The clone carrying this T cell receptor beta chain came up many times. Its matching antigen is unknown. The sample belongs to a study of CD8 T cells in ankylosing spondylitis. Whole-study results and caveats: The study identified a TCR beta motif of several highly homologous variants that appeared characteristic of ankylosing spondylitis blood.

Researchers built TCR beta libraries using quantitative 5'-RACE with molecular barcodes. TCRdb redid the calling of the 5' RACE reads with MiXCR, one entry per CDR3 protein. The repertoire holds more than 500,000 distinct CDR3 sequences, roughly 5% seen once, with approximately 3.5% in the top ten. The specimen was blood, either unsorted or a sorted T cell fraction (not recorded which). The source of this sequence is a male donor with ankylosing spondylitis.

CDR3 protein: CASSFLGAGANVLTF. The DNA of the CDR3 is TGCGCCAGCAGCTTCCTCGGTGCCGGGGCCAACGTCCTGACTTTC. The V gene is TRBV5-1, the J gene TRBJ2-6; the D is unclear. Trimming took off 2 bases at V and 4 bases at J, with 10 bases between the two ends. The germline V gene has CDR1 SGHRS and CDR2 YFSETQ. The CDR3 sequence is 15 residues long.